This T cell receptor beta chain was retrieved from a study of blood T cell repertoires in COVID-19. Study-level information: Sample material is recorded as cDNA or gDNA derived from T cells, B-cell-depleted T cells, or PBMCs.

The study recruited people aged 18 to 89 years across some 23 US areas. Assignments of participants to cohorts depended upon their own reported clinical history. The V and J ends lost 1 base and 7 bases, in that order; junction bases with no gene match: 7. Germline values: CDR1 LGHDT, CDR2 YNNKEL (reference sequence). The CDR3 runs to 15 residues. Source study methods: Using reference gene primer amplification, nucleated cell counts were estimated. Here immunoSEQ multiplex PCR was the method, and the copy in TCRdb shows in-frame clones only, minus some. For V, J and clone size, that table is used; D and trimming come from the DNA. This sample yields 150,000 to 200,000 clones, of which 70% to 90% are seen a single time; roughly 6% belongs to the top ten.

The sample taken for sequencing was PBMCs or T cells enriched from blood (not recorded which). The TCR originated in a man aged 35-49 years who had recovered from COVID-19. V and J are TRBV3-1 (or the pseudogene TRBV3-2) and TRBJ2-1, with 7 bases identical to TRBD1. The CDR3 coding sequence is TGTGCCAGCAGCCAAGTTCCACAGGGGATGAATGAGCAGTTCTTC. Translated, it gives CASSQVPQGMNEQFF.